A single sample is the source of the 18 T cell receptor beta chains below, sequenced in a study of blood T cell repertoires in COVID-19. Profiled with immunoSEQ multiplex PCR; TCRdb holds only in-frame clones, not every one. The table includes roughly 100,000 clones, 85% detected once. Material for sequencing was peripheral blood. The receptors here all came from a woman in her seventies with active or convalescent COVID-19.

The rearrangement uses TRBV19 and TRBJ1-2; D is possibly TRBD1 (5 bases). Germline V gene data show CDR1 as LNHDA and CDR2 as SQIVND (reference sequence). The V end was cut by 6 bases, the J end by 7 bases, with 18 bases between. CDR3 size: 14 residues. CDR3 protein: CASSLAPSGGGYTF. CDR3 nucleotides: TGTGCCAGTAGCCTCGCCCCAAGCGGGGGTGGCTACACCTTC.

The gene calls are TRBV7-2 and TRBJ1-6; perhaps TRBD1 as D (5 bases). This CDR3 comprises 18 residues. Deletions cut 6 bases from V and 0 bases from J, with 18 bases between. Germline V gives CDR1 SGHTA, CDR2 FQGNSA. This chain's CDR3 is CASSSPLTVSSYNSPLHF. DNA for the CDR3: TGTGCCAGCAGTTCTCCTCTGACAGTTAGCTCCTATAATTCACCCCTCCACTTT.

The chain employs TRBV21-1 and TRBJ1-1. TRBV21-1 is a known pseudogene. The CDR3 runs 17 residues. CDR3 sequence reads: CASSPKVDGTYIFEAFF. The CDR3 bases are TGTGCCAGCAGCCCAAAAGTCGACGGGACTTATATCTTCGAAGCTTTCTTT.

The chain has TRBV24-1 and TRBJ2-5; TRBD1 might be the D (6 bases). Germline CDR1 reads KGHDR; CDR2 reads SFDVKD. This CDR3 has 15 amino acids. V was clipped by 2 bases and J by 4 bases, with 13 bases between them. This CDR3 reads CATSDSTGLRETQYF. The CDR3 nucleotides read TGTGCCACCAGTGATTCAACAGGGTTACGAGAGACCCAGTACTTC.

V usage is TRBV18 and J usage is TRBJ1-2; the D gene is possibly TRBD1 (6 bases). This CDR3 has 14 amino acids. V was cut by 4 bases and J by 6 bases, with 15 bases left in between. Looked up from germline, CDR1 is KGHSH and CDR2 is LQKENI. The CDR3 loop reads CASSLLQGVDGYTF. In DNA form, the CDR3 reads TGTGCCAGCTCACTCCTACAGGGAGTCGATGGCTACACCTTC.

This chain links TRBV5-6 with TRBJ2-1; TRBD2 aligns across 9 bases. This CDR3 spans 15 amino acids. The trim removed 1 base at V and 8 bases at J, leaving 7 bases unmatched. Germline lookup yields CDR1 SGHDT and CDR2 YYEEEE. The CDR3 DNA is TGTGCCAGCAGCTTGCGATTGGTAGCGGGAGATGAGCAGTTCTTC. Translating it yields CASSLRLVAGDEQFF.

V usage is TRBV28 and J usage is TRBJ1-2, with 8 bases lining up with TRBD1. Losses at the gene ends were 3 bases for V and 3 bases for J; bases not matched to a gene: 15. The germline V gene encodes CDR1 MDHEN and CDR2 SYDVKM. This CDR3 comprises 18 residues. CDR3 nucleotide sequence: TGTGCCAGCAGTTTCCCCGACAGGGGAAAAGGGAGCGACTATGGCTACACCTTC. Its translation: CASSFPDRGKGSDYGYTF.

The CDR3 here is CASSEREDQPQHF. CDR3 bases: TGTGCCAGCAGTGAAAGGGAGGATCAGCCCCAGCATTTT. The chain has TRBV6-1 and TRBJ1-5; D is unresolved. This CDR3 has 13 amino acids. V lost 2 bases to trimming and J lost 5 bases, with 7 bases between them. Germline assignment: CDR1 MNHNS and CDR2 SASEGT.

The CDR3 loop is CASSGGQNYGYTF. The CDR3 nucleotides read TGTGCCAGCAGTGGGGGACAAAACTATGGCTACACCTTC. The chain combines TRBV2 with TRBJ1-2, with D possibly matching TRBD1 (6 bases). Germline loops: CDR1 SNHLY, CDR2 FYNNEI. V lost 4 bases, J lost 2 bases, and 8 bases lay in between. CDR3 size: 13 residues.

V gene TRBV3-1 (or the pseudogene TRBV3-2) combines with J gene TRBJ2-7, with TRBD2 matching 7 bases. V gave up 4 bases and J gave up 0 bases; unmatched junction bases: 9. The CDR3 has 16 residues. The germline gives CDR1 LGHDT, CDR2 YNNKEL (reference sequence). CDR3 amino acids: CASSPERGRSSYEQYF. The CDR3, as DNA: TGTGCCAGCAGCCCAGAGCGGGGAAGGAGCTCCTACGAGCAGTACTTC.

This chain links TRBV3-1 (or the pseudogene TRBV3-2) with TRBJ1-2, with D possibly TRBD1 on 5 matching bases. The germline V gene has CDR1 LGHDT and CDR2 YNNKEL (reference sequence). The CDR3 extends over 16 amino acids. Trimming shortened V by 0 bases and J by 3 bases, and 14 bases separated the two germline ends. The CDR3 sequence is CASSQDPAGRDYGYTF. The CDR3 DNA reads TGTGCCAGCAGCCAAGATCCGGCAGGGAGGGACTATGGCTACACCTTC.

The CDR3 spells CASTPSSGISTDTQYF. The CDR3 DNA follows: TGTGCCAGTACCCCCTCCAGCGGGATTAGCACAGATACGCAGTATTTT. This rearrangement joins TRBV19 to TRBJ2-3; 7 bases agree with TRBD2. J lost 0 bases, V lost 7 bases, and 10 bases had no gene match. The CDR3 has 16 residues. Germline V gene sequence: CDR1 LNHDA, CDR2 SQIVND (reference sequence).

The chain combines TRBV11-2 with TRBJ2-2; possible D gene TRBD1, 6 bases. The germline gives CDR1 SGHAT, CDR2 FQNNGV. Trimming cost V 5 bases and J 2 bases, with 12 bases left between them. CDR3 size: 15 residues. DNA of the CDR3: TGTGCCAGCAGCCTACGGACAGCAAACACCGGGGAGCTGTTTTTT. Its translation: CASSLRTANTGELFF.

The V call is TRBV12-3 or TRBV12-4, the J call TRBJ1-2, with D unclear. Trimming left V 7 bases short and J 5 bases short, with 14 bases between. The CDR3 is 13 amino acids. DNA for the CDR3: TGTGCCAGCAATTACGGGATTTCTTATGGCTACACCTTC. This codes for CASNYGISYGYTF.

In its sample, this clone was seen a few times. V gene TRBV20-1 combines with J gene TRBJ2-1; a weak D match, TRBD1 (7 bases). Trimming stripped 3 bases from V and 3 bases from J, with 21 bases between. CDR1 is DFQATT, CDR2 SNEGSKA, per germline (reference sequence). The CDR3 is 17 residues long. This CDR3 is CSASGAGQRLIYNEQFF. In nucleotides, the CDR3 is TGCAGTGCTAGTGGTGCGGGACAGAGACTCATCTACAATGAGCAGTTCTTC.

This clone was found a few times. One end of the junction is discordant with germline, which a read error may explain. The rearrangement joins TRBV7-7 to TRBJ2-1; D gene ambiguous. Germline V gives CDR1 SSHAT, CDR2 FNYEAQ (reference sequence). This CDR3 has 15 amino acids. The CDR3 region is CASSSDSLYYNEQFF. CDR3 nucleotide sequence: TGTGCTAGCAGCTCCGACTCGTTATACTACAATGAGCAGTTCTTC.

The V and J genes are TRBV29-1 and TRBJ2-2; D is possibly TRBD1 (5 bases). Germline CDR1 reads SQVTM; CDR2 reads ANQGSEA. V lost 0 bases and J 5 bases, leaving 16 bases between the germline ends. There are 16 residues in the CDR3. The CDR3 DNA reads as TGCAGCGTTGAAGATCTGAAGGCAGGGCCAACCGGGGAGCTGTTTTTT. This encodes CSVEDLKAGPTGELFF.

For the CDR3, the DNA is TGTGCCAGCAGCCCTTCTACGGCAGGGGGCGGGGAGACCCAGTACTTC. It codes for CASSPSTAGGGETQYF. The gene calls are TRBV7-2 and TRBJ2-5; 8 nucleotides agree with TRBD1. Unmatched junction bases numbered 13, after V lost 5 bases and J lost 5 bases. Per the germline V gene, CDR1 is SGHTA and CDR2 is FQGNSA. The CDR3 is 16 amino acids.